This is a list of T cell receptor beta chains from one sample in a study of control samples from healthy donors and cancer patients. Repertoires were generated with immunoSEQ multiplex PCR, while TCRdb's copy carries only in-frame clones and drops some. The top ten clones hold 1.5% to 2% of a sample with nearly 200,000 clones, about 90% of them seen once. Material for sequencing was blood. The receptors originated from a man aged 30 to 45 in good health. Both conserved end residues are part of each CDR3. A D gene is named only where the DNA matches it firmly. Clone size is not always given. Where it is, it says once, few, many or a class for expanded clones.

j_call v_call d_call clone_size cdr3_nt cdr3_aa
TRBJ2-1 TRBV3-1/TRBV3-2 . . TGTGCCAGCAGCCAAGACTGGACGTTTGAGCAGTTCTTC CASSQDWTFEQFF
TRBJ1-6 TRBV27 . . TGTGCCAGCAGTTTATCGAGCCTCCTTAATTCACCCCTCCACTTT CASSLSSLLNSPLHF
TRBJ1-4 TRBV12-5 . once TGTGCTAGTGGTTTGGTACTGGGCCAGACTAATGAAAAACTGTTTTTT CASGLVLGQTNEKLFF
TRBJ2-1 TRBV9 TRBD2 . TGTGCCAGCAGCGTACAAGCGGGGGGGCCTTCAGGCCATGAGCAGTTCTTC CASSVQAGGPSGHEQFF
TRBJ1-6 TRBV9 . . TGTGCCAGCAGCTTGGGACTCTGGGATTCACCCCTCCACTTT CASSLGLWDSPLHF
TRBJ1-6 TRBV2 . . TGTGCCAGCAGTGATGACAGAACCGATCGTTCACCCCTCCACTTT CASSDDRTDRSPLHF
TRBJ2-7 TRBV20-1 . . TGCAGTGCTACCCTCTTAGACGAGCAGTACTTC CSATLLDEQYF
TRBJ1-5 TRBV2 TRBD1 . TGTGCCAGCAGTGTAAACAGGGGAGCGGGGGGCAATCAGCCCCAGCATTTT CASSVNRGAGGNQPQHF
TRBJ2-7 TRBV25-1 TRBD2 . TGTGCCAGCGCCCCGGGGGGTGGTGGCGAGCAGTACTTC CASAPGGGGEQYF
TRBJ1-2 TRBV7-9 . . TGTGCCGGCACCTGGGGCTATGGCTACACCTTC CAGTWGYGYTF
TRBJ2-2 TRBV3-1/TRBV3-2 . . TGTGCCAGCAAGTGGGGCACCGGGGAGCTGTTTTTT CASKWGTGELFF
TRBJ2-2 TRBV5-5 . few TGTGCCAGCAGCATAGGGCCTGCCTCGACCGGGGAGCTGTTTTTT CASSIGPASTGELFF
TRBJ2-5 TRBV5-1 TRBD2 . TGCGCCAGCAAAACTAGCGGGGGTCTGTTGACCGAGACCCAGTACTTC CASKTSGGLLTETQYF
TRBJ1-4 TRBV2 . . TGTGCCAGCCAGGGGTCGGAGAATGAAAAACTGTTTTTT CASQGSENEKLFF
TRBJ2-7 TRBV5-6 TRBD1 once TGTGCCAGCAGCTCGGGGGGACAGGGTCCGTACGAGCAGTACTTC CASSSGGQGPYEQYF
TRBJ2-1 TRBV7-9 TRBD2 once TGTGCCAGCAGCTCGGGACTAGCGGGGACGTCCAGCACCTACAATGAGCAGTTCTTC CASSSGLAGTSSTYNEQFF
TRBJ2-4 TRBV11-3 TRBD1 . TGTGCCAGCAGCTTCGGGGACAGGGGCTCCCCCCAGTACTTC CASSFGDRGSPQYF
TRBJ2-3 TRBV10-3 . once TGTGCCCTCGCTAGCGCCGATACGCAGTATTTT CALASADTQYF
TRBJ1-1 TRBV5-1 . . TGCGCCAGCAGCCCATTCAGGGGCACTGAAGCTTTCTTT CASSPFRGTEAFF
TRBJ2-1 TRBV3-1/TRBV3-2 TRBD2 . TGTGCCAGCAGCCAAGATGTCCAGCGGGGGGCTTTGTTCTTC CASSQDVQRGALFF